This TCR beta chain was obtained from a study of beta chain features in type 1 diabetes. Study information: Researchers looked at around 100 million sorted cells across all samples.

CDR3 size: 13 residues. CDR1 is SGHNT, CDR2 YYREEE, per germline (reference sequence). V was pared by 3 bases and J by 9 bases, with 7 bases of the junction left unmatched. The sample holds a few counts of this clone. Its specificity is not known. A single heparinised blood sample, averaging around 0.11 L, was obtained per donor. Of the isolated RNA, all was reverse transcribed, and so the sequenced material was expressed TCRB transcripts. The assay was immunoSEQ multiplex PCR, and TCRdb's table has in-frame clones only and misses some. This sample has about 300,000 clones, with roughly 14% found just once. Study conclusions and caveats: Moderate yet significant TCRB CDR3 shortening was seen in Type 1 diabetes patients in all four CD4+ subsets. The naive, central memory and Treg TCRB repertoires of patients appeared to be more similar to one another than those of healthy donors.

This receptor was obtained from a woman in her late teens or twenties with type 1 diabetes. The chain has TRBV5-4 and TRBJ2-3, with 7 positions matching TRBD2. The source material was naive CD4+ T cells from blood. The CDR3 bases are TGTGCCAGCAGCTCCGGACTAGTGGGAACGCAGTATTTT. It encodes CASSSGLVGTQYF.